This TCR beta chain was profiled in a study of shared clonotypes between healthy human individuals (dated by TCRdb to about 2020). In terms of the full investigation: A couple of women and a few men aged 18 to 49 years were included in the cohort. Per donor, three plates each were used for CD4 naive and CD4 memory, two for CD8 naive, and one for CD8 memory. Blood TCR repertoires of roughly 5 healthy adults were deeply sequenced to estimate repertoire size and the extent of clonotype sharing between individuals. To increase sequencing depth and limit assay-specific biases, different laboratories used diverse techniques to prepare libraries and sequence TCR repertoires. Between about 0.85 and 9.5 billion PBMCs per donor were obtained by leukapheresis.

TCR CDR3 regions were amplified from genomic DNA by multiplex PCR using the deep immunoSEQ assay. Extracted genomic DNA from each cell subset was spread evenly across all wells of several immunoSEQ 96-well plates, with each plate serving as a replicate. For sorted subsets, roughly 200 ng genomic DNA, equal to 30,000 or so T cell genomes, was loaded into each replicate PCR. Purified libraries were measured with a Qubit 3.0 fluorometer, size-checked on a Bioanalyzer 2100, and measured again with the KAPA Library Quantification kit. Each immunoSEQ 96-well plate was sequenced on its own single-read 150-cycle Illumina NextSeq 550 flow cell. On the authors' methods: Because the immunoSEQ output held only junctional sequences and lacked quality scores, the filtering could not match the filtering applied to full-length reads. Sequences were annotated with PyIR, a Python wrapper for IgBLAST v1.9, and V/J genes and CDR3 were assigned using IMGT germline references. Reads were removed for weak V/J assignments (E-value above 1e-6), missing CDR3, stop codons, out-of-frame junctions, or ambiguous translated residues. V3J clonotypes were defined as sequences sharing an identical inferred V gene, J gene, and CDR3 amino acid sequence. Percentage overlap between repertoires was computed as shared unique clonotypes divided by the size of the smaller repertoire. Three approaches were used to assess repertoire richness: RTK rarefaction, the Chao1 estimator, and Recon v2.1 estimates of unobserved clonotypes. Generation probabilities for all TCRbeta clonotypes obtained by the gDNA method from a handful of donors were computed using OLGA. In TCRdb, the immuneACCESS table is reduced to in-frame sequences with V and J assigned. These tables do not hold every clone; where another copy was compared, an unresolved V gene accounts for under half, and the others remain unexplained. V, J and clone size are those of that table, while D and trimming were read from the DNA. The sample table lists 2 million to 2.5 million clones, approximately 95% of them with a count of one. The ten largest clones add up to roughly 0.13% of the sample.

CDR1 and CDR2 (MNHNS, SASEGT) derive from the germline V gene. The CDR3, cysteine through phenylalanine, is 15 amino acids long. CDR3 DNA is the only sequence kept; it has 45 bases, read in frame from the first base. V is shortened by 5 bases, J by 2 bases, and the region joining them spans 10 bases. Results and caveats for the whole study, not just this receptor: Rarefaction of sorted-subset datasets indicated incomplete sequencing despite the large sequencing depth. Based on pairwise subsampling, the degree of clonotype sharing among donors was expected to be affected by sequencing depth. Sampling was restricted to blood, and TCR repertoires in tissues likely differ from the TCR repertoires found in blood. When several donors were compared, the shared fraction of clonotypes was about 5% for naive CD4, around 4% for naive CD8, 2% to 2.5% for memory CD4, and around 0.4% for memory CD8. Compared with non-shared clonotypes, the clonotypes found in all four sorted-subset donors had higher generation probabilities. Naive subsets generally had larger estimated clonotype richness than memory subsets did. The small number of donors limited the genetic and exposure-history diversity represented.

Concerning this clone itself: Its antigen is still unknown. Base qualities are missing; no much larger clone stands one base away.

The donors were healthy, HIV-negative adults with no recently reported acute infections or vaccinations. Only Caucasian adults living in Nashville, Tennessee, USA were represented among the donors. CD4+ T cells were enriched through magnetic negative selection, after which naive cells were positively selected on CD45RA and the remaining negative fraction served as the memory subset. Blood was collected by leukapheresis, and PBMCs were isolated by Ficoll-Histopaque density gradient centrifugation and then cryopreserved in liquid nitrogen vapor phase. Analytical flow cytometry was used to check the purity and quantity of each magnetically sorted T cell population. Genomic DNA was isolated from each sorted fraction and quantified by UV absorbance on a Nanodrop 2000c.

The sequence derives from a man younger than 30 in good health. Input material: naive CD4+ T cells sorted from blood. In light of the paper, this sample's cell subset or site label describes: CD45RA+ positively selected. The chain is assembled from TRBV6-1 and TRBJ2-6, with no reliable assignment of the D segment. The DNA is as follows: TGTGCCAGCAGTCCTAGGGAAGCTGGGGCCAACGTCCTGACTTTC. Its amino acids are CASSPREAGANVLTF.